The 15 T cell receptor beta chains reported below all come from one sample, sequenced in a study of cytomegalovirus exposure and HLA in healthy donors. The table came from immunoSEQ multiplex PCR; TCRdb's copy has only in-frame clones and leaves some out. The data contain 90,000 to 140,000 clones, about 88% of them singletons. Sequences were obtained from PBMCs. Receptors originate from a woman in her late teens or twenties in good health and CMV-seropositive.

The CDR3 nucleotides read TGTGCCAGCAGCTTATATTTGTACGAGCAGTACTTC. It codes for CASSLYLYEQYF. V gene TRBV7-9 combines with J gene TRBJ2-7; D not certain. Germline CDR1 is SEHNR and CDR2 is FQNEAQ (reference sequence). There are 12 residues in the CDR3. V was trimmed by 2 bases and J by 4 bases, leaving 6 bases between them.

The chain couples TRBV5-1 to TRBJ2-2; the match to TRBD1 covers 7 bases. The CDR3 loop spans 15 amino acids. Trimming cost V 3 bases and J 0 bases; bases outside gene matches: 2. CDR1 is SGHRS, CDR2 YFSETQ, per germline. The CDR3 DNA reads TGCGCCAGCAGCTGGGACAGACCGAACACCGGGGAGCTGTTTTTT. This gives the protein CASSWDRPNTGELFF.

The chain joins TRBV5-1 to TRBJ2-1; the D is unclear. Germline V gene lookup returns CDR1 SGHRS and CDR2 YFSETQ. V was trimmed by 0 bases and J by 6 bases, leaving 7 bases between them. This CDR3 comprises 13 residues. CDR3 nucleotide sequence: TGCGCCAGCAGCTTGGCCCCATCCAATGAGCAGTTCTTC. It codes for CASSLAPSNEQFF.

V and J are TRBV14 and TRBJ2-5; D is unclear. The germline CDR1 and CDR2 sequences are SGHDN and FVKESK. CDR3 size: 15 residues. Trimming took off 3 bases at V and 0 bases at J, with 11 bases between the two ends. The CDR3 DNA follows: TGTGCCAGCAGCCATGGTAGCTGGAACCAAGAGACCCAGTACTTC. Its translation: CASSHGSWNQETQYF.

The chain has TRBV6-1 and TRBJ1-5; TRBD1 matches at 7 bases. Germline CDR1 is MNHNS and CDR2 is SASEGT. Trimming took 7 bases from V and 4 from J; bases not matched to a gene: 4. The CDR3 length is 13 residues. The CDR3 is CASKTGINQPQHF. CDR3 in DNA: TGTGCCAGCAAGACAGGGATAAATCAGCCCCAGCATTTT.

The chain has TRBV2 and TRBJ2-1; 12 bases line up with TRBD2. Germline CDR1 reads SNHLY; CDR2 reads FYNNEI. This CDR3 spans 14 amino acids. With V trimmed by 5 bases and J by 8 bases, 4 bases remained unmatched. Written as DNA, the CDR3 is TGTGCCAGCAGTCTAGCGGGAGGGGGCGATGAGCAGTTCTTC. Amino acid sequence: CASSLAGGGDEQFF.

V usage is TRBV5-1 and J usage is TRBJ1-3; TRBD1 might be the D (6 bases). V lost 4 bases and J 2 bases, leaving 13 bases between the germline ends. Germline V CDR1 and CDR2: SGHRS, YFSETQ. The CDR3 loop spans 15 amino acids. CDR3 residues: CASSPIQGTGNTIYF. In nucleotides, the CDR3 is TGCGCCAGCAGCCCTATACAGGGAACTGGAAACACCATATATTTT.

The rearrangement uses TRBV27 and TRBJ2-5, with D perhaps matching TRBD2 (6 bases). The CDR3 sequence is 13 residues long. Trimming shortened V by 8 bases and J by 5 bases, and 15 bases separated the two germline ends. Germline V gene sequence: CDR1 MNHEY, CDR2 SMNVEV (reference sequence). The CDR3 is CASGPGTLETQYF. In nucleotides, the CDR3 is TGTGCCAGCGGACCAGGGACTCTCGAGACCCAGTACTTC.

CDR3 nucleotides: TGCGCCAGCAGCTTGGACAGTCCTACAGATACGCAGTATTTT. Amino acids: CASSLDSPTDTQYF. This chain joins TRBV5-1 and TRBJ2-3; D remains ambiguous. Germline V gives CDR1 SGHRS, CDR2 YFSETQ. Deletions cut 0 bases from V and 3 bases from J, with 8 bases between. This CDR3 region has 14 residues.

This clone was detected ten times or more. The chain joins TRBV6-1 to TRBJ1-5, with 11 bases aligning to TRBD1. The CDR3 covers 15 residues. Germline lookup yields CDR1 MNHNS and CDR2 SASEGT. Losses at the gene ends were 1 base for V and 5 bases for J; bases not matched to a gene: 1. The CDR3 sequence is CASSEEDRGHQPQHF. The CDR3 DNA reads TGTGCCAGCAGTGAAGAGGACAGGGGGCATCAGCCCCAGCATTTT.

The chain uses TRBV5-1 and TRBJ1-4, with D maybe TRBD1 (5 bases). Per the germline V gene, CDR1 is SGHRS and CDR2 is YFSETQ. V lost 5 bases and J lost 7, with 12 bases in between. CDR3 length: 13 amino acids. CDR3 loop: CASSSWGGEKLFF. Here the CDR3 DNA reads TGCGCCAGCAGTTCGTGGGGGGGTGAAAAACTGTTTTTT.

The chain carries TRBV7-9 and TRBJ1-4, with D perhaps TRBD1 (6 bases). CDR1 and CDR2 (germline): SEHNR, FQNEAQ (reference sequence). The CDR3 spans 16 residues. V shed 5 bases and J shed 8 bases, with 21 bases lying between them. CDR3: CASSGTNRAAGEKLFF. The CDR3 nucleotides are TGTGCCAGCAGCGGGACAAACAGGGCCGCAGGGGAAAAACTGTTTTTT.

This chain connects TRBV11-3 to TRBJ1-2; D is uncertain. Germline V gene data show CDR1 as SGHNT and CDR2 as YENEEA. V was clipped by 1 base and J by 6 bases, with 15 bases between them. The CDR3 consists of 15 residues. The CDR3 spells CASSLGAARKDGYTF. For the CDR3, the DNA is TGTGCCAGCAGCTTAGGAGCTGCCAGGAAGGATGGCTACACCTTC.

This rearrangement joins TRBV5-8 to TRBJ2-7, with 7 bases that match TRBD1. The CDR3 contains 13 residues. V was clipped by 6 bases and J by 3 bases; unmatched bases: 6. Germline values: CDR1 SGHTS, CDR2 YDEGEE. CDR3 amino acids: CASNMDRLYEQYF. CDR3 nucleotide sequence: TGTGCCAGCAATATGGACAGGCTCTACGAGCAGTACTTC.

This clone came up a few times. V and J are TRBV4-1 and TRBJ2-6; 10 bases map to TRBD2. J lost 11 bases, V lost 4 bases, and 14 bases had no gene match. The germline CDR1 and CDR2 sequences are MGHRA and YSYEKL. The CDR3 has 17 residues. The CDR3 sequence is CASSRGGLATLGDVLTF. In DNA form, the CDR3 reads TGCGCCAGCAGCCGGGGGGGACTAGCGACTTTAGGGGACGTCCTGACTTTC.